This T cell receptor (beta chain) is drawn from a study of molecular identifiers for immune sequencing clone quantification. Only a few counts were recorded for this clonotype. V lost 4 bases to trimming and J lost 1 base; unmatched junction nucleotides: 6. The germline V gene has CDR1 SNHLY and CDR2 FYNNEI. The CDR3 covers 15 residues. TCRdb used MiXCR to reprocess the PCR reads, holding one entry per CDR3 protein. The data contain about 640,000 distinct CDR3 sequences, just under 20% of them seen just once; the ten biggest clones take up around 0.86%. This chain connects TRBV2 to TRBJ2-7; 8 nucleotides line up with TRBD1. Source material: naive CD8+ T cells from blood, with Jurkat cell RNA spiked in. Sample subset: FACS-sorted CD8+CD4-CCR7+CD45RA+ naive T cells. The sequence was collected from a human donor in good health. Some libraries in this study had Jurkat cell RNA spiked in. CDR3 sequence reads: CASSVLGQVSYEQYF. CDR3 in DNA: TGTGCCAGCAGTGTACTGGGACAGGTTTCCTACGAGCAGTACTTC.